These T cell receptor beta chains were read from a single sample in a study of regulatory T cells in long-lasting Graves disease. TCRdb passed the multiplex PCR reads through MiXCR, listing each CDR3 protein once. This sample yields around 250,000 distinct CDR3 sequences, of which around 17% are seen a single time; approximately 24% belongs to the top ten. This specimen consisted of peripheral blood mononuclear cells (PBMCs), obtained at new diagnosis, from a patient treated with antithyroid drugs. The receptors derive from a female donor with Graves disease. Each CDR3 is given with its conserved first and last residue. D genes are given only for firm matches. Some rows mark clone size as missing; the rest say once, few, many or name a class of expanded clone.

many | TRBJ1-1 | NA | TRBV6-1 | TGTGCCAGCAGGAAGACAGCGAACACTGAAGCTTTCTTT | CASRKTANTEAFF
many | TRBJ2-1 | NA | TRBV7-2 | TGTGCCAGCAGCCTAGTGGATCCCAATGAGCAGTTCTTC | CASSLVDPNEQFF
many | TRBJ1-5 | TRBD1 | TRBV30 | TGTGCCTGGAGTGGGGGACAGTATAATCAGCCCCAGCATTTT | CAWSGGQYNQPQHF
many | TRBJ2-7 | TRBD1 | TRBV2 | TGTGCCTTGGGACAGATATCCTACGAGCAGTACTTC | CALGQISYEQYF
NA | TRBJ1-2 | NA | TRBV2 | TGTGCCAGCAGTGCAGGGGACTTTGGGTATGGCTACACCTTC | CASSAGDFGYGYTF
NA | TRBJ1-1 | NA | TRBV30 | TGTGCCTGGAGTCCATCGGACTGGTCTGAAGCTTTCTTT | CAWSPSDWSEAFF
many | TRBJ2-3 | NA | TRBV10-1 | TGCGCCAGCAGCCGGATAAGCACAGATACGCAGTATTTT | CASSRISTDTQYF
NA | TRBJ2-1 | NA | TRBV5-4 | TGTGCCAGCAGCGCCGGTCCTCGTCGGTTCTTC | CASSAGPRRFF
NA | TRBJ1-2 | NA | TRBV11-2 | TGTGCCAGCAGCTACGGTCGAATAACATATGGCTACACCTTC | CASSYGRITYGYTF
NA | TRBJ2-5 | NA | TRBV5-4 | TGTGCCAGCTTAAGCCGTGGTTACGTCGGCCAAGAGACCCAGTACTTC | CASLSRGYVGQETQYF
many | TRBJ2-7 | NA | TRBV11-3 | TGTGCCAGCAGCTTAGAAGCTAGCTCCTACGAGCAGTACTTC | CASSLEASSYEQYF
many | TRBJ1-5 | NA | TRBV27 | TGTGCCAGCGCCGAAGGTACGGTCAGGGGGCCCCAGCATTTT | CASAEGTVRGPQHF
many | TRBJ1-4 | TRBD1 | TRBV7-2 | TGTGCCAGCAGCACACAGACAGGGAAATCTGAAAAACTGTTTTTT | CASSTQTGKSEKLFF
many | TRBJ2-3 | TRBD1 | TRBV12-3/TRBV12-4 | TGTGCCAGCAGTTTAGGCGTCAGGGGGCGTAAGAGGAGGAAAGATACGCAGTATTTT | CASSLGVRGRKRRKDTQYF
few | TRBJ2-1 | TRBD2 | TRBV11-3 | TGTGCCAGCACCAGATGGGAGCGGGGGGTGGATGAGCAGTTCTTC | CASTRWERGVDEQFF
many | TRBJ2-7 | NA | TRBV15 | TGTGCCACCAGCAGAGATCTTGTTGGCTACGAGCAGTACTTC | CATSRDLVGYEQYF
NA | TRBJ1-2 | TRBD1 | TRBV7-2 | TGTGCCAGCAGCTTAGCCGGACAGGGTGTCTATGGCTACACCTTC | CASSLAGQGVYGYTF
many | TRBJ2-5 | NA | TRBV6-1 | TGTGCCAGCAATTCCCCTGGGCACCAAGAGACCCAGTACTTC | CASNSPGHQETQYF
NA | TRBJ2-7 | NA | TRBV10-3 | TGTGCCATCTTAGGCAAACGGAACTACGAGCAGTACTTC | CAILGKRNYEQYF
NA | TRBJ2-7 | NA | TRBV18 | TGTGCCAGCTCACAACGGCGCTACGAGCAGTACTTC | CASSQRRYEQYF
many | TRBJ2-1 | TRBD1 | TRBV4-2 | TGTGCCAGCAGCCAAGAAGTCAGGGGGTCCTACAATGAGCAGTTCTTC | CASSQEVRGSYNEQFF
many | TRBJ1-1 | TRBD1 | TRBV19 | TGTGCCAGCGCCGGGACAGGGGGCTCAGGAGCTTTCTTT | CASAGTGGSGAFF
NA | TRBJ2-2 | NA | TRBV20-1 | TGCAGTGCTAGAGAGGATGGGGAACTTGAGCTGTTTTTT | CSAREDGELELFF
NA | TRBJ1-6 | NA | TRBV7-2 | TGTGCCAGCAGCTCCGCAGGGAGCTCCTATAATTCACCCCTCCACTTT | CASSSAGSSYNSPLHF
many | TRBJ1-2 | NA | TRBV19 | TGTGCCAGCGAGAACGGCTTATACTATGGCTACACCTTC | CASENGLYYGYTF
few | TRBJ1-3 | NA | TRBV7-9 | TGTGCCAGCAGTTGGACAGCTGGAAACACCATATATTTT | CASSWTAGNTIYF
many | TRBJ2-1 | TRBD2 | TRBV30 | TGTGCCTCAAGGTCGGGACTAGCAAGAAATGAGCAGTTCTTC | CASRSGLARNEQFF
many | TRBJ1-4 | TRBD1 | TRBV10-3 | TGTGCCATCAGTGAGTCGACAGGGGATAATGAAAAACTGTTTTTT | CAISESTGDNEKLFF
NA | TRBJ1-5 | NA | TRBV6-1 | TGTGCCAGCAGTGATCCGGGGGGGACCGCGATTAATCAGCCCCAGCATTTT | CASSDPGGTAINQPQHF
few | TRBJ2-7 | NA | TRBV28 | TGTGCCAGCAGTTTACTGCGGGTCTCCACCCCCTACGAGCAGTACTTC | CASSLLRVSTPYEQYF
NA | TRBJ2-1 | TRBD2 | TRBV12-3/TRBV12-4 | TGTGCCAGCAGTCCGACTAGCGGGATCGCGAATAATGAGCAGTTCTTC | CASSPTSGIANNEQFF
many | TRBJ1-6 | NA | TRBV7-2 | TGCGCCAGCAGCCAAGGCTTGCTTCCCAATTCACCCCTCCACTTT | CASSQGLLPNSPLHF
many | TRBJ2-1 | NA | TRBV30 | TGTGCCTGGAGTGTACTCTCCTACAATGAGCAGTTCTTC | CAWSVLSYNEQFF
NA | TRBJ2-2 | NA | TRBV5-1 | TGCGCCAGCAGCTTGTTCGCTGGGGGAAACACCGGGGAGCTGTTTTTT | CASSLFAGGNTGELFF
few | TRBJ1-6 | NA | TRBV6-1 | TGTGCATCAACAAGCGGGCGCAATTCACCCCTCCACTTT | CASTSGRNSPLHF
NA | TRBJ2-1 | NA | TRBV2 | TGTGCCAGCGAGGCCTTAGCCGGGAGTTACAATGAGCGGTTCTTC | CASEALAGSYNERFF
many | TRBJ1-2 | NA | TRBV27 | TGTGCCAGCAGTTTAAAGGGATACTATGGCTACACCTTC | CASSLKGYYGYTF
many | TRBJ2-3 | NA | TRBV30 | TGTGCCTGGAGTGTAAAAGGAGATACGCAGTATTTT | CAWSVKGDTQYF
few | TRBJ2-7 | TRBD2 | TRBV6-1 | TGTGCCAGCAGTAACCTAGCGGGAACAAGCGGGTACGAGCAGTACTTC | CASSNLAGTSGYEQYF
NA | TRBJ2-2 | TRBD2 | TRBV7-9 | TGTGCCAGCAGCTCTCGGACTAGCGGGAAGGCCGGGGAGCTGTTTTTT | CASSSRTSGKAGELFF
many | TRBJ2-1 | TRBD2 | TRBV14 | TGTGCCAGCAGCCGACTTGGGACTAACAATGAGCAGTTCTTC | CASSRLGTNNEQFF
many | TRBJ1-2 | TRBD1 | TRBV20-1 | TGCAGTGCACTCCGGGACAGCCAAACAAACTATGGCTACACCTTC | CSALRDSQTNYGYTF
many | TRBJ2-1 | TRBD1 | TRBV29-1 | TGCAGCGCGAGTCGGGACAGGGACTACAATGAGCAGTTCTTC | CSASRDRDYNEQFF
many | TRBJ2-1 | NA | TRBV30 | TGTGCCTGGAGTGGACCGAGCTCCTACAATGAGCAGTTCTTC | CAWSGPSSYNEQFF
many | TRBJ1-2 | NA | TRBV2 | TGTGCCAGCGATCAGGGTAACTATGGCTACACCTTC | CASDQGNYGYTF
many | TRBJ1-4 | NA | TRBV19 | TGTGCCAGTAGTGTACAGGGACACGAAAAACTGTTTTTT | CASSVQGHEKLFF